This T cell receptor (beta chain) was found in a study of neoadjuvant nivolumab and ipilimumab in lung cancer. Profiled with immunoSEQ multiplex PCR; TCRdb holds only in-frame clones, not every one. The sample lists over a thousand clones, 85% to 90% occurring once. Study outcomes and limitations: TCR sequencing covered a small number of samples. Only two of four nivolumab-treated tumors gained richness and clonality by surgery. Only a single major-pathologic-response sample was available for clonality analysis. Compared with tumor-adjacent uninvolved lung, resected tumors showed greater richness and clonality.

This clone was seen only once. Its antigen is unidentified. Unmatched junction bases numbered 3, after V lost 1 base and J lost 0 bases. CDR1 and CDR2 from the germline V gene are SGHVS and FQNEAQ. This CDR3 is 15 amino acids long. The rearrangement links TRBV7-8 to TRBJ2-7, with 7 bases fitting TRBD1. The specimen was adjacent normal lung tissue, collected after neoadjuvant nivolumab, alone or with ipilimumab, at or shortly before surgery. The clonotype originates from an adult with non-small cell lung cancer. The CDR3 DNA sequence: TGTGCCAGCAGCTTAGAGGGACAGAGCTCCTACGAGCAGTACTTC. Translation gives CASSLEGQSSYEQYF.